These T cell receptor beta chains were read from a single sample in a study of CD8+ T cells in alopecia areata. Profiled with immunoSEQ multiplex PCR; TCRdb holds only in-frame clones, not every one. The table records approximately 190,000 clones, more than 45% of them present only once. The sample was CD4+ T cells sorted from blood, taken at week 24, from a patient treated with tofacitinib. The receptor source for this set is a human donor with alopecia areata. The CDR3 runs from the conserved cysteine through the conserved F or W. A D gene is named only where the DNA matches it firmly. The size entry is marked missing in some rows and otherwise reads once, few, many or a size class.

j_gene,abundance,v_gene,d_gene,CDR3aa,CDR3nt
TRBJ1-1,NA,TRBV6-5,NA,CASRTQNTEAFF,TGTGCCAGCCGGACACAGAACACTGAAGCTTTCTTT
TRBJ2-7,NA,TRBV29-1,TRBD1,CSGINSGQGKSYEQYF,TGCAGCGGGATTAATTCGGGACAGGGGAAATCCTACGAGCAGTACTTC
TRBJ2-5,NA,TRBV7-2,NA,CASSPLGPEETQYF,TGTGCCAGCAGCCCACTCGGTCCAGAAGAGACCCAGTACTTC
TRBJ2-3,many,TRBV11-2,NA,CASSEDWDTQYF,TGTGCCAGCAGCGAGGATTGGGATACGCAGTATTTT
TRBJ1-2,NA,TRBV25-1,NA,CASSAPAAGLYGYTF,TGTGCCAGCAGCGCACCCGCCGCAGGGCTCTATGGCTACACCTTC
TRBJ2-1,NA,TRBV28,TRBD2,CASRGLAGGDNEQFF,TGTGCCAGCAGAGGACTAGCGGGAGGGGACAATGAGCAGTTCTTC
TRBJ2-5,few,TRBV28,NA,CASSSLPTSLETQYF,TGTGCCAGCAGTTCCCTCCCAACTAGTTTGGAGACCCAGTACTTC
TRBJ2-1,NA,TRBV5-4,TRBD1,CASSLKTGGNEQFF,TGTGCCAGCAGCCTCAAAACAGGGGGCAATGAGCAGTTCTTC
TRBJ1-1,NA,TRBV18,NA,CASSPKVQGNTNTEAFF,TGTGCCAGCTCACCAAAGGTCCAGGGGAATACGAACACTGAAGCTTTCTTT
TRBJ1-1,once,TRBV27,NA,CASSRRAGSEAFF,TGTGCCAGCAGTCGAAGGGCAGGGAGTGAAGCTTTCTTT
TRBJ1-1,NA,TRBV9,TRBD1,CASSARAGTGIEAFF,TGTGCCAGCAGCGCCCGGGCCGGGACAGGGATCGAAGCTTTCTTT
TRBJ1-1,NA,TRBV5-1,TRBD1,CASSQRTGGGTEAFF,TGCGCCAGCAGCCAAAGGACAGGCGGGGGTACTGAAGCTTTCTTT
TRBJ1-2,few,TRBV30,NA,CAWSADENYGYTF,TGTGCCTGGAGTGCGGACGAAAACTATGGCTACACCTTC
TRBJ2-5,NA,TRBV15,NA,CATSRDLRRETQYF,TGTGCCACCAGCAGAGATTTACGACGAGAGACCCAGTACTTC
TRBJ2-1,few,TRBV4-3,TRBD2,CASSQDPAGGVEQFF,TGCGCCAGCAGCCAAGATCCAGCGGGGGGTGTTGAGCAGTTCTTC
TRBJ2-7,NA,TRBV11-2,NA,CASSPKAFGNYEQYF,TGTGCCAGCAGCCCCAAGGCTTTCGGAAACTACGAGCAGTACTTC
TRBJ2-3,NA,TRBV7-6,NA,CASSLVLSLDAQYF,TGTGCCAGCAGCTTAGTGCTTTCTTTAGACGCGCAGTATTTT
TRBJ2-7,NA,TRBV20-1,NA,CSAKVSGEQYF,TGCAGTGCTAAGGTCTCTGGCGAGCAGTACTTC
TRBJ2-3,NA,TRBV9,NA,CASSVADTQYF,TGTGCCAGCAGCGTAGCGGATACGCAGTATTTT
TRBJ2-1,NA,TRBV5-4,TRBD1,CASSFDRVSYNEQFGEQFF,TGTGCCAGCAGCTTCGACAGGGTCTCCTACAATGAGCAGTTCGGGGAGCAGTTCTTC
TRBJ2-7,once,TRBV25-1,NA,CASSDRSGERNEQYF,TGTGCCAGCAGTGATAGGTCAGGGGAAAGGAACGAGCAGTACTTC
TRBJ2-1,NA,TRBV5-1,NA,CASSYGEVNEQFF,TGCGCCAGCAGCTACGGAGAGGTCAATGAGCAGTTCTTC